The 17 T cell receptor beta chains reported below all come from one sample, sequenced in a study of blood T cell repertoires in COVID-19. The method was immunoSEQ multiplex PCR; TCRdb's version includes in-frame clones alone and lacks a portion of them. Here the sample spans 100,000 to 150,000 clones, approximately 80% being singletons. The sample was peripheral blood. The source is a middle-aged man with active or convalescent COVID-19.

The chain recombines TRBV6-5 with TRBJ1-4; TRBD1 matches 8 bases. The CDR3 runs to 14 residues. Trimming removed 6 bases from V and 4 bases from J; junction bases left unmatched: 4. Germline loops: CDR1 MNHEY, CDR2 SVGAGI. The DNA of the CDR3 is TGTGCCAGCAGAGAGGACAGGGTTAATGAAAAACTGTTTTTT. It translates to CASREDRVNEKLFF.

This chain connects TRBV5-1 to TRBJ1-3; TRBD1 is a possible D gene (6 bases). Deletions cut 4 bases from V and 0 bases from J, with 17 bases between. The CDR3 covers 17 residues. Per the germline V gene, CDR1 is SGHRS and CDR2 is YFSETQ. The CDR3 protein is CASSPKGRDNSGNTIYF. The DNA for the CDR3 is TGCGCCAGCAGCCCCAAGGGTCGGGACAACTCTGGAAACACCATATATTTT.

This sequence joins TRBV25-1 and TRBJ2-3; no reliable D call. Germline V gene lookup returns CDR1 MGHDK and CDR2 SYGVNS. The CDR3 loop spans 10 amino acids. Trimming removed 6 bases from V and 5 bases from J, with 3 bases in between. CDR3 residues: CASSRDTQYF. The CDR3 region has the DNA TGTGCCAGCAGCCGAGATACGCAGTATTTT.

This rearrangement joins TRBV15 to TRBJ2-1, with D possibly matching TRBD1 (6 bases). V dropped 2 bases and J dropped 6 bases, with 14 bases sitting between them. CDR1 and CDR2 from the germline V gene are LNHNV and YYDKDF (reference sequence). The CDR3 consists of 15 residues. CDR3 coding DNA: TGTGCCACCAGCAGACCAAGCGGACAGTTCAATGAGCAGTTCTTC. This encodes CATSRPSGQFNEQFF. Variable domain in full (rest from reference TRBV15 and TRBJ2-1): DAMVIQNPRYQVTQFGKPVTLSCSQTLNHNVMYWYQQKSSQAPKLLFHYYDKDFNNEADTPDNFQSRRPNTSFCFLDIRSPGLGDTAMYLCATSRPSGQFNEQFFGPGTRLTVL.

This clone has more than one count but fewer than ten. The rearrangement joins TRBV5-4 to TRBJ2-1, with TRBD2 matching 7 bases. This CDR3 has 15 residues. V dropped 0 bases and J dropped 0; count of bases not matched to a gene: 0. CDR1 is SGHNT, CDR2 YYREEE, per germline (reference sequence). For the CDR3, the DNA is TGTGCCAGCAGCTTGGAGCGGGGCTCCTACAATGAGCAGTTCTTC. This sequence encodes CASSLERGSYNEQFF.

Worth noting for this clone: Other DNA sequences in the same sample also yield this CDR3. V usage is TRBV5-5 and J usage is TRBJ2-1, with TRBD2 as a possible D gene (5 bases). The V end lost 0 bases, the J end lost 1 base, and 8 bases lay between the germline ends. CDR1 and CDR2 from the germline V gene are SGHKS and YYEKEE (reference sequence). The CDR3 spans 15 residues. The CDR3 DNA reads TGTGCCAGCAGCTTGGAAGCGGAGTCCTACAATGAGCAGTTCTTC. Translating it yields CASSLEAESYNEQFF.

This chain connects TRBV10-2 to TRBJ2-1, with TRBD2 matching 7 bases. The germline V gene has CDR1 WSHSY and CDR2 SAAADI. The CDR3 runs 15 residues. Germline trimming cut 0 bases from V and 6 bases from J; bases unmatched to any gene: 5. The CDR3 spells CASSESGGRLNEQFF. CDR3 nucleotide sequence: TGCGCCAGCAGTGAGTCCGGGGGGAGACTCAATGAGCAGTTCTTC.

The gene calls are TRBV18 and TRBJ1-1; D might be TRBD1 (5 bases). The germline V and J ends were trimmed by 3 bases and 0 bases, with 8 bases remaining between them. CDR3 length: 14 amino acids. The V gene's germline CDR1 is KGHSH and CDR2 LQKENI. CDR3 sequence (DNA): TGTGCCAGCTCACCGGACAACATGAACACTGAAGCTTTCTTT. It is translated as CASSPDNMNTEAFF.

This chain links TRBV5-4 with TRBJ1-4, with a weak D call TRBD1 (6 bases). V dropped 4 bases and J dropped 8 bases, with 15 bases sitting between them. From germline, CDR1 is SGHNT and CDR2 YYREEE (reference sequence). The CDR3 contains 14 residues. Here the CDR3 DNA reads TGTGCCAGCAGCCTCGGGGGGGCCGGGGAAAAACTGTTTTTT. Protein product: CASSLGGAGEKLFF.

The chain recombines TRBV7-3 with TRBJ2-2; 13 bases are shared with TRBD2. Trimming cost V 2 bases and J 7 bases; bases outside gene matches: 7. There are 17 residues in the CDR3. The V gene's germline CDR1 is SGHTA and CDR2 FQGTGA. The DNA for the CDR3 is TGTGCCAGCAGCTTAGGTGGACTAGCGGGGGTTATCGGGGAGCTGTTTTTT. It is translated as CASSLGGLAGVIGELFF.

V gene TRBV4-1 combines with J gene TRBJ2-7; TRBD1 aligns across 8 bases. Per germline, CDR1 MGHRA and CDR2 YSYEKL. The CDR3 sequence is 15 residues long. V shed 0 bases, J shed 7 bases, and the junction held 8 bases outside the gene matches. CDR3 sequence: CASSQDFQGAKEQYF. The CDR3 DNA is TGCGCCAGCAGCCAAGATTTCCAGGGGGCGAAGGAGCAGTACTTC.

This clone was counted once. Here the CDR3 reads CASSPGTSDFTDTQYF. CDR3 nucleotides: TGTGCCAGCAGCCCGGGGACTAGCGATTTCACAGATACGCAGTATTTT. The genes are TRBV5-5 and TRBJ2-3, with 10 bases matching TRBD2. V lost 4 bases and J lost 2; bases outside the gene matches: 7. There are 16 residues in the CDR3. Per the germline V gene, CDR1 is SGHKS and CDR2 is YYEKEE (reference sequence).

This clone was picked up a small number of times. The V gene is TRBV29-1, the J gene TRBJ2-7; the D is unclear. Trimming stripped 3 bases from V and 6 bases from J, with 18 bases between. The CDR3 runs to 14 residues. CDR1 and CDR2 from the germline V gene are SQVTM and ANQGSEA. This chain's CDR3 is CSVDRLGANSEQYF. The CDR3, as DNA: TGCAGCGTTGACAGGTTGGGCGCGAACTCCGAGCAGTACTTC.

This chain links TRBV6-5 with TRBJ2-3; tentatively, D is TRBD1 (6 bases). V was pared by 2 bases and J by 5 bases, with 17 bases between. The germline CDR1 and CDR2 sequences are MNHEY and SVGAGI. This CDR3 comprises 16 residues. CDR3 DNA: TGTGCCAGCAGTTACCACCGAAGGGGGTTCGGAGATACGCAGTATTTT. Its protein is CASSYHRRGFGDTQYF.

As DNA, the CDR3 is TGCGCCAGCAGCCCGGACAGTTCCACCGGGGAGCTGTTTTTT. Translated, it gives CASSPDSSTGELFF. This rearrangement joins TRBV5-1 to TRBJ2-2, with D possibly matching TRBD1 (6 bases). CDR3 length equals 14 residues. The germline CDR1 and CDR2 sequences are SGHRS and YFSETQ. Trimming removed 4 bases at V and 4 bases at J, with 11 bases between.

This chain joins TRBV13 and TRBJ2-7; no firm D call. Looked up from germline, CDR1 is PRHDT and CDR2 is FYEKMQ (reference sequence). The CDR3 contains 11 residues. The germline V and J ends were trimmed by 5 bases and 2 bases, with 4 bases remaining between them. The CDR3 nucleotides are TGTGCCAGCAGCCGCGCCTACGAGCAGTACTTC. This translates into CASSRAYEQYF.

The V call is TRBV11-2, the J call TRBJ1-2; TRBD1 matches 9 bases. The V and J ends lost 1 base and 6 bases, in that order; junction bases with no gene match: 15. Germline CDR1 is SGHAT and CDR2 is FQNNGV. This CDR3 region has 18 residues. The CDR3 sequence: CASSLAYFPGQGSHGYTF. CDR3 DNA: TGTGCCAGCAGCTTAGCGTATTTCCCGGGACAGGGTTCACATGGCTACACCTTC.